Included here is one TCR beta chain sequence, with context. The data originate from a study of blood T cell repertoires in COVID-19. Only in-frame clones appear in the TCRdb table, and some are missing; sequencing was by immunoSEQ multiplex PCR. The sample shows just over 250,000 clones, 88% of them seen only once. The CDR3 totals 17 residues. The ends lost 2 bases at V and 7 bases at J; junction bases unmatched: 12. Germline-derived CDR1 and CDR2 are SNHLY and FYNNEI. Sequenced material: peripheral blood. The V and J genes are TRBV2 and TRBJ2-1; TRBD1 agrees at 9 bases. The receptor comes from a man in his fifties or sixties who had recovered from COVID-19. The CDR3 is CASSEIRYDRGDNEQFF. The CDR3 DNA follows: TGTGCCAGCAGTGAAATCCGGTATGACAGGGGGGATAATGAGCAGTTCTTC.